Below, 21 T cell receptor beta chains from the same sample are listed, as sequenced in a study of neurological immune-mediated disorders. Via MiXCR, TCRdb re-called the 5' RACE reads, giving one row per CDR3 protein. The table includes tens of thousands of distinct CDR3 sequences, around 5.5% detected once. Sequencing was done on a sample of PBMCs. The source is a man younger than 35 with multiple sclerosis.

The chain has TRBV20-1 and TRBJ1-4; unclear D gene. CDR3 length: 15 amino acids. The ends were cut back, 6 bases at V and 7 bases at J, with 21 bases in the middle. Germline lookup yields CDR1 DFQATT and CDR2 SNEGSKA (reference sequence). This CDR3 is CSAWATGRLGEKLFF. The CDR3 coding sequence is TGCAGTGCATGGGCCACGGGGAGGCTTGGTGAAAAACTGTTTTTT.

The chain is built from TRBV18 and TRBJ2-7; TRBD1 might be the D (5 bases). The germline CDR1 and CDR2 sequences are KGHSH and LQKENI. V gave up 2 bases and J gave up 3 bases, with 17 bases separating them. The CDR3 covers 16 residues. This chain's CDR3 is CASSPRSQGSLYEQYF. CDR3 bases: TGTGCCAGCTCACCAAGGTCGCAGGGTTCACTCTACGAGCAGTACTTC.

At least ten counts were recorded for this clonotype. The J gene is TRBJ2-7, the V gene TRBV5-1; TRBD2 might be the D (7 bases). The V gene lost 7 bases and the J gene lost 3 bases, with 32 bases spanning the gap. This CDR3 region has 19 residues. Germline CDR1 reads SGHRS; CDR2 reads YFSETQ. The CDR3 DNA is TGCGCCAGCCCCGTCCCCGGGGAGTTAAGGGGGGGTGAGGGCTACGAGCAGTACTTC. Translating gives CASPVPGELRGGEGYEQYF.

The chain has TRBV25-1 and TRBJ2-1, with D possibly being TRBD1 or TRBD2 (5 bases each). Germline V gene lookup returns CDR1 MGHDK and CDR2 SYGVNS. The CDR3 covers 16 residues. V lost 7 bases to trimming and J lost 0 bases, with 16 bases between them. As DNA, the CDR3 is TGTGCCAGCACTGGGGCGGGCCTGAGCTCCTACAATGAGCAGTTCTTC. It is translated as CASTGAGLSSYNEQFF.

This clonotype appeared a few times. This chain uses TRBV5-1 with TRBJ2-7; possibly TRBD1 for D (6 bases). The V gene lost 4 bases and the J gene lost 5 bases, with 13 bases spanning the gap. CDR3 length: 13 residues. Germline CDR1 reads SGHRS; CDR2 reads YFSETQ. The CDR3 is CASSPQGSHEQYF. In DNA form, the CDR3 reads TGCGCCAGCAGCCCACAGGGTTCCCACGAGCAGTACTTC. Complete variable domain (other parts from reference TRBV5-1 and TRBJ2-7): KAGVTQTPRYLIKTRGQQVTLSCSPISGHRSVSWYQQTPGQGLQFLFEYFSETQRNKGNFPGRFSGRQFSNSRSEMNVSTLELGDSALYLCASSPQGSHEQYFGPGTRLTVT.

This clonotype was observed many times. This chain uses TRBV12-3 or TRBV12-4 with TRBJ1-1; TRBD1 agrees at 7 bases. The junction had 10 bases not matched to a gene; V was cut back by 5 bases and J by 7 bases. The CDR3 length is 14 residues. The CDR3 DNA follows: TGTGCCAGCAGTGTGGGGACAGTGATAAGTGAAGCTTTCTTT. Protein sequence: CASSVGTVISEAFF.

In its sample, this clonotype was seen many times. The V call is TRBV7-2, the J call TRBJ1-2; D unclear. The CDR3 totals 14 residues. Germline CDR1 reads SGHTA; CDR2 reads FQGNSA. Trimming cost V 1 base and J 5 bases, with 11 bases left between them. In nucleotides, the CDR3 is TGTGCCAGCAGCTTAGGGGTCCGGGGTTATGGCTACACCTTC. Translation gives CASSLGVRGYGYTF.

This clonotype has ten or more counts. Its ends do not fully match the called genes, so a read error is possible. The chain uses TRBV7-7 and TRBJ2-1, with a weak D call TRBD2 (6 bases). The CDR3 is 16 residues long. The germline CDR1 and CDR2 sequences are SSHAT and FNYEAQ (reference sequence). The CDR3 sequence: CASSPGRLVSSNEQFF. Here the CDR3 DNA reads TGTGCTAGCAGCCCAGGACGACTAGTTTCTTCCAATGAGCAGTTCTTC. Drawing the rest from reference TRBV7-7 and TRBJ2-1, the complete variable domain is GAGVSQSPRYKVTKRGQDVTLRCDPISSHATLYWYQQALGQGPEFLTYFNYEAQPDKSGLPSDRFSAERPEGSISTLTIQRTEQRDSAMYRCASSPGRLVSSNEQFFGPGTRLTVL.

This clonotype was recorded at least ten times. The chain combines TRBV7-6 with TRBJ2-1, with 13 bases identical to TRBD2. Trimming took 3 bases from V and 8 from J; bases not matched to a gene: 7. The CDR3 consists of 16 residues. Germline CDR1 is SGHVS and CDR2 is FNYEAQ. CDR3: CASSLILAGGLDEQFF. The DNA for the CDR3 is TGTGCCAGCAGCTTGATACTAGCGGGGGGGCTCGATGAGCAGTTCTTC.

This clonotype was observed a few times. In DNA, the CDR3 is TGCGCCAGCAGCTTTGGAGGACTAGGACGGAACACCGGGGAGCTGTTTTTT. It translates to CASSFGGLGRNTGELFF. The V call is TRBV5-1, the J call TRBJ2-2, with 7 bases fitting TRBD2. The CDR3 extends over 17 amino acids. In germline, CDR1 is SGHRS, CDR2 YFSETQ. The ends lost 2 bases at V and 1 base at J; junction bases unmatched: 8.

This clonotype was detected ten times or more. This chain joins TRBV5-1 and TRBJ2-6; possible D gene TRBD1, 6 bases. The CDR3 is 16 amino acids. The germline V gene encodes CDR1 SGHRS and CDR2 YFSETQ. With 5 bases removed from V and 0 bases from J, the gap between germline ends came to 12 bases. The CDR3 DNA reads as TGCGCCAGCAGGTGGGGGCGAACCTCTGGGGCCAACGTCCTGACTTTC. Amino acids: CASRWGRTSGANVLTF. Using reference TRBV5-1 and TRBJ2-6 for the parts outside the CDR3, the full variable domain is KAGVTQTPRYLIKTRGQQVTLSCSPISGHRSVSWYQQTPGQGLQFLFEYFSETQRNKGNFPGRFSGRQFSNSRSEMNVSTLELGDSALYLCASRWGRTSGANVLTFGAGSRLTVL.

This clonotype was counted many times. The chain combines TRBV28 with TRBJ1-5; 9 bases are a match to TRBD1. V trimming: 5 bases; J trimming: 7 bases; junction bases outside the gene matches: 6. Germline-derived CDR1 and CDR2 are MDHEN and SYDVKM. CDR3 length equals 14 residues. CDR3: CASSGDREAQPQHF. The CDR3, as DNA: TGTGCCAGCAGTGGGGACAGGGAAGCCCAGCCCCAGCATTTT.

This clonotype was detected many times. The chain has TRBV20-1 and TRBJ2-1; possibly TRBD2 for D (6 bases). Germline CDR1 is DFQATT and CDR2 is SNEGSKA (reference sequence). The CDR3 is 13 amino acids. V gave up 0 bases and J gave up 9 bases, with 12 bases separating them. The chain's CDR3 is CSARDMREAEQFF. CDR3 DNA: TGCAGTGCTAGAGATATGCGGGAAGCTGAGCAGTTCTTC.

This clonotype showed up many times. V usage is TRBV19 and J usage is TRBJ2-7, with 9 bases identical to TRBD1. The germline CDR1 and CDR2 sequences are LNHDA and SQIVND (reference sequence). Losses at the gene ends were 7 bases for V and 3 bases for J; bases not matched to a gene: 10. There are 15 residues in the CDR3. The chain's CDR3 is CASTGNGGQGYEQYF. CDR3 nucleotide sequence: TGTGCCAGTACCGGCAACGGGGGACAGGGCTACGAGCAGTACTTC. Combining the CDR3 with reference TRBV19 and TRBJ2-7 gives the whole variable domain DGGITQSPKYLFRKEGQNVTLSCEQNLNHDAMYWYRQDPGQGLRLIYYSQIVNDFQKGDIAEGYSVSREKKESFPLTVTSAQKNPTAFYLCASTGNGGQGYEQYFGPGTRLTVT.

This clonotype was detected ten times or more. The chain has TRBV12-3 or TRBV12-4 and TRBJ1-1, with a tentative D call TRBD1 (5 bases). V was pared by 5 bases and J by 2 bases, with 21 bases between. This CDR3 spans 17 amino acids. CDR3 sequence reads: CASSLPGDWGQNTEAFF. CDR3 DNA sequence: TGTGCCAGCAGTCTCCCCGGGGACTGGGGTCAAAACACTGAAGCTTTCTTT.

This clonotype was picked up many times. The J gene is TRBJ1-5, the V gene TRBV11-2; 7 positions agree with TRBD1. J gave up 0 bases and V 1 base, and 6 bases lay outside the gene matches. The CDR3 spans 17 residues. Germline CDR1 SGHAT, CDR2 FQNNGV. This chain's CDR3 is CASSLVQGSYSNQPQHF. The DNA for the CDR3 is TGTGCCAGCAGCTTAGTACAGGGGAGCTATAGCAATCAGCCCCAGCATTTT.

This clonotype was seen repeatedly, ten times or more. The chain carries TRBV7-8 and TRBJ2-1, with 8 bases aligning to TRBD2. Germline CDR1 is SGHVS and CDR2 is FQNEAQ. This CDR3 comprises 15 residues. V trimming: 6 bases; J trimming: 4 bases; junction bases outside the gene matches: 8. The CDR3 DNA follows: TGTGCCAGCAGACCACGGGGGGGCCGATACAATGAGCAGTTCTTC. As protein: CASRPRGGRYNEQFF.

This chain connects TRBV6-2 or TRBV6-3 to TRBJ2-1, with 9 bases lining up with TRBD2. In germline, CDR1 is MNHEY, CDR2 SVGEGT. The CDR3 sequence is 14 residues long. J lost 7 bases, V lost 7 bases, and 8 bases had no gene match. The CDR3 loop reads CASNLAGVINEQFF. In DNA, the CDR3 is TGTGCCAGCAATTTAGCGGGAGTTATAAATGAGCAGTTCTTC.

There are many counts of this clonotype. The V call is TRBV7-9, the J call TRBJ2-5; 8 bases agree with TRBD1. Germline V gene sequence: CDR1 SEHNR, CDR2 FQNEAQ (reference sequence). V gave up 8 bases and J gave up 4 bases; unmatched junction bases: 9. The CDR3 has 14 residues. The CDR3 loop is CASAIRQGRETQYF. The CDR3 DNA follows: TGTGCCAGCGCTATAAGACAGGGGAGAGAGACCCAGTACTTC.

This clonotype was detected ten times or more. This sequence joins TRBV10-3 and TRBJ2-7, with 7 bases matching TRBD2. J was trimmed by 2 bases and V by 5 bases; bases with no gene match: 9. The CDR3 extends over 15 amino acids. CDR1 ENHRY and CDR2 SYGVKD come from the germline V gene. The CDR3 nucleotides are TGTGCCATCAGTAGCGGGATCTACCAAACCTACGAGCAGTACTTC. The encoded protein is CAISSGIYQTYEQYF.

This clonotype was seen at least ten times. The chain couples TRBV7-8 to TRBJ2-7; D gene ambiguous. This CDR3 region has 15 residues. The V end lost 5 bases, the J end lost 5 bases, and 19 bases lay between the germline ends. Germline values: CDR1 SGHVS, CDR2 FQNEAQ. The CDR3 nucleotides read TGTGCCAGCAGCCCGAACGGCGGTTTCGCCCACGAGCAGTACTTC. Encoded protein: CASSPNGGFAHEQYF.